A single sample gave rise to the 16 T cell receptor beta chains below, sequenced in a study of shared clonotypes between healthy human individuals. The naive CD8 subset, CD45RO-negative cells positively selected for CCR7, excluded terminally differentiated effector memory CD45RA+ cells. Clones were read by immunoSEQ multiplex PCR, and TCRdb kept only the in-frame ones, dropping some. Among millions of clones listed, more than 85% were seen once. Sequenced material: naive CD8+ T cells from PBMCs. The receptor source for this set is a man aged 18 to 29 in good health. Some clones in this sample may be carry-over from other donors' samples.

This chain connects TRBV7-6 to TRBJ2-7; possible D gene TRBD1, 6 bases. V shed 1 base and J shed 0 bases, with 10 bases lying between them. CDR1 SGHVS and CDR2 FNYEAQ come from the germline V gene. The CDR3 is 15 amino acids. CDR3 in DNA: TGTGCCAGCAGCTTAGAACAGGGCGCCTCCTACGAGCAGTACTTC. It specifies CASSLEQGASYEQYF.

The chain combines TRBV7-2 with TRBJ2-2; 8 bases are a match to TRBD1. Germline lookup yields CDR1 SGHTA and CDR2 FQGNSA. The CDR3 extends over 16 amino acids. Germline trimming cut 5 bases from V and 6 bases from J; bases unmatched to any gene: 11. The CDR3 DNA reads as TGTGCCAGCAGCCCTCGGACAGGGAAAGTTCCCGGGGAGCTGTTTTTT. Residues: CASSPRTGKVPGELFF. Complete variable domain (other parts from reference TRBV7-2 and TRBJ2-2): GAGVSQSPSNKVTEKGKDVELRCDPISGHTALYWYRQSLGQGLEFLIYFQGNSAPDKSGLPSDRFSAERTGGSVSTLTIQRTQQEDSAVYLCASSPRTGKVPGELFFGEGSRLTVL.

The V and J genes are TRBV5-1 and TRBJ2-7; 10 positions agree with TRBD1. The V and J ends lost 3 bases and 11 bases, in that order; junction bases with no gene match: 8. This CDR3 region has 13 residues. Germline CDR1 SGHRS, CDR2 YFSETQ. The DNA for the CDR3 is TGCGCCAGCAGCTCGGGACAGGGGAGGGAAAAGTACTTC. Translated: CASSSGQGREKYF.

This rearrangement joins TRBV7-8 to TRBJ1-5, with TRBD1 as a possible D gene (5 bases). This CDR3 has 14 residues. V was trimmed by 1 base and J by 3 bases, leaving 7 bases between them. The germline gives CDR1 SGHVS, CDR2 FQNEAQ. In DNA, the CDR3 is TGTGCCAGCAGCTTAGGGGACCCCAATCAGCCCCAGCATTTT. It yields the protein CASSLGDPNQPQHF.

The chain combines TRBV7-6 with TRBJ1-1; the match to TRBD1 covers 7 bases. Germline V gene lookup returns CDR1 SGHVS and CDR2 FNYEAQ. The CDR3 covers 16 residues. Trimming removed 5 bases from V and 0 bases from J; junction bases left unmatched: 9. The CDR3 nucleotides are TGTGCCAGCAGCACCAGACAGGGAGTCATGAACACTGAAGCTTTCTTT. It specifies CASSTRQGVMNTEAFF.

This chain links TRBV7-9 with TRBJ1-1; a weak D match, TRBD1 (5 bases). Germline V gene sequence: CDR1 SEHNR, CDR2 FQNEAQ (reference sequence). Trimming removed 1 base from V and 4 bases from J, with 10 bases in between. CDR3 length: 14 residues. The DNA for the CDR3 is TGTGCCAGCAGCTTAGTGGGGGGATCCACTGAAGCTTTCTTT. Amino acids: CASSLVGGSTEAFF.

This clone appeared a single time. The chain recombines TRBV5-1 with TRBJ2-5; 8 nucleotides line up with TRBD1. The CDR3 extends over 14 amino acids. The trim removed 4 bases at V and 4 bases at J, leaving 6 bases unmatched. Germline values: CDR1 SGHRS, CDR2 YFSETQ. The CDR3 DNA is TGCGCCAGCAGCCCCAGGGGGCGCTTAGAGACCCAGTACTTC. Its protein product is CASSPRGRLETQYF.

The rearrangement joins TRBV27 to TRBJ1-3; the D gene is possibly TRBD1 (5 bases). The CDR3 sequence is 15 residues long. V was pared by 8 bases and J by 0 bases, with 14 bases between. CDR1 MNHEY and CDR2 SMNVEV come from the germline V gene (reference sequence). The chain's CDR3 is CASAPRGISGNTIYF. CDR3 DNA sequence: TGTGCCAGCGCTCCGCGGGGGATCTCTGGAAACACCATATATTTT.

The V and J genes are TRBV29-1 and TRBJ2-3, with 7 nucleotides matching TRBD2. The CDR3 is 16 residues long. With V trimmed by 0 bases and J by 3 bases, 9 bases remained unmatched. Germline values: CDR1 SQVTM, CDR2 ANQGSEA. The CDR3 is CSVEEVRTRSTDTQYF. For the CDR3, the DNA is TGCAGCGTTGAAGAGGTCCGGACTAGATCGACAGATACGCAGTATTTT.

This rearrangement joins TRBV7-6 to TRBJ2-1, with no clear D. The germline V and J ends were trimmed by 2 bases and 0 bases, with 14 bases remaining between them. The length of the CDR3 is 17 residues. CDR1 SGHVS and CDR2 FNYEAQ come from the germline V gene. CDR3 region: CASSLLSYANSYNEQFF. CDR3 bases: TGTGCCAGCAGCTTATTATCCTATGCGAACTCCTACAATGAGCAGTTCTTC.

The chain carries TRBV7-8 and TRBJ1-1; D possibly corresponds to TRBD1 (5 bases). This CDR3 has 14 amino acids. Germline lookup yields CDR1 SGHVS and CDR2 FQNEAQ. The ends were cut back, 5 bases at V and 4 bases at J, with 14 bases in the middle. CDR3: CASSITGQITEAFF. Written as DNA, the CDR3 is TGTGCCAGCAGCATAACAGGACAAATCACTGAAGCTTTCTTT. The whole variable domain, remainder taken from reference TRBV7-8 and TRBJ1-1, is GAGVSQSPRYKVAKRGQDVALRCDPISGHVSLFWYQQALGQGPEFLTYFQNEAQLDKSGLPSDRFFAERPEGSVSTLKIQRTQQEDSAVYLCASSITGQITEAFFGQGTRLTVV.

About this clone: Additional DNA sequences in this sample encode the identical CDR3. The chain carries TRBV27 and TRBJ2-1; maybe TRBD1 (5 bases). Germline loops: CDR1 MNHEY, CDR2 SMNVEV (reference sequence). The V end was cut by 3 bases, the J end by 3 bases, with 9 bases between. CDR3 length: 14 amino acids. The DNA of the CDR3 is TGTGCCAGCAGTTTGCGCCAGGGCTACAATGAGCAGTTCTTC. Encoded protein: CASSLRQGYNEQFF.

This chain links TRBV19 with TRBJ2-2; D is tentatively TRBD1 or TRBD2 (5 bases each). CDR1 and CDR2 (germline): LNHDA, SQIVND (reference sequence). Trimming left V 7 bases short and J 0 bases short, with 18 bases between. The CDR3 is made up of 17 amino acids. The CDR3 protein is CASTVRTGGPNTGELFF. The DNA for the CDR3 is TGTGCCAGTACCGTAAGAACAGGAGGTCCGAACACCGGGGAGCTGTTTTTT.

This chain uses TRBV10-2 with TRBJ1-5; no definite D call. Germline loops: CDR1 WSHSY, CDR2 SAAADI. This CDR3 has 16 amino acids. Between the trimmed V and J ends, which lost 2 bases and 4 bases, there was a span of 15 bases. The CDR3 nucleotides read TGCGCCAGCAGTGAGAGTCCCTACGGCCCAAATCAGCCCCAGCATTTT. This codes for CASSESPYGPNQPQHF.

Points on this clone: Being one base from a much bigger clone, this may be a read error. Additional DNA sequences in this sample encode the identical CDR3. CDR3 sequence: CASSLGQIYEQYF. In nucleotides, the CDR3 is TGTGCCAGCAGTTTAGGGCAGATCTACGAGCAGTACTTC. V usage is TRBV28 and J usage is TRBJ2-7; D call uncertain. Trimming removed 2 bases at V and 3 bases at J, with 8 bases between. CDR1 and CDR2 from the germline V gene are MDHEN and SYDVKM. The CDR3 runs to 13 residues.

The chain combines TRBV19 with TRBJ1-1; D ambiguous. Germline assignment: CDR1 LNHDA and CDR2 SQIVND (reference sequence). V was clipped by 9 bases and J by 4 bases, with 12 bases between them. This CDR3 contains 12 residues. Written as DNA, the CDR3 is TGTGCCAGCCAAAGTGGGGTCACTGAAGCTTTCTTT. Its translation is CASQSGVTEAFF.